The 9 T cell receptor beta chains in this list originate from one sample, sequenced in a study of blood T cell repertoires in COVID-19. The data were produced by immunoSEQ multiplex PCR, yet TCRdb's version contains in-frame clones alone and is incomplete. Seen here are approximately 190,000 clones, around 87% observed once, and the top ten hold around 23%. The sequencing input was PBMCs or T cells enriched from blood (not recorded which). The receptors were gathered from a woman aged 40 to 50 in a cohort exposed to, infected with or recovered from COVID-19 (not recorded which).

This chain uses TRBV28 with TRBJ1-2, with 8 bases matching TRBD1. The CDR3 consists of 15 residues. The V gene end was trimmed by 5 bases and the J gene end by 8 bases; junction bases not matched to a gene: 13. Germline loops: CDR1 MDHEN, CDR2 SYDVKM. Here the CDR3 DNA reads TGTGCCAGCAGTCCCTCGTCTCGACAGGGGTTGGGCTACACCTTC. Protein sequence: CASSPSSRQGLGYTF.

The rearrangement uses TRBV19 and TRBJ1-5, with D uncertain. The CDR3 has 14 residues. Trimming removed 2 bases at V and 0 bases at J, with 5 bases between. Germline V gives CDR1 LNHDA, CDR2 SQIVND (reference sequence). CDR3 DNA: TGTGCCAGTAGTATAATCGTTAGCAATCAGCCCCAGCATTTT. It codes for CASSIIVSNQPQHF.

The chain employs TRBV28 and TRBJ2-7; 7 bases align to TRBD2. Germline values: CDR1 MDHEN, CDR2 SYDVKM. This CDR3 has 15 residues. V dropped 2 bases and J dropped 2; count of bases not matched to a gene: 6. As DNA, the CDR3 is TGTGCCAGCAGTTTAACGGGGGGAAGCCCCTACGAGCAGTACTTC. Amino acids: CASSLTGGSPYEQYF.

V and J are TRBV13 and TRBJ2-3, with 9 bases aligning to TRBD2. The CDR3 extends over 17 amino acids. V trimming: 3 bases; J trimming: 1 base; junction bases outside the gene matches: 8. Germline CDR1 is PRHDT and CDR2 is FYEKMQ (reference sequence). The DNA of the CDR3 is TGTGCCAGCAGCTTGCGGGGGGGCTATATCGGCACAGATACGCAGTATTTT. It specifies CASSLRGGYIGTDTQYF. Drawing the rest from reference TRBV13 and TRBJ2-3, the complete variable domain is AAGVIQSPRHLIKEKRETATLKCYPIPRHDTVYWYQQGPGQDPQFLISFYEKMQSDKGSIPDRFSAQQFSDYHSELNMSSLELGDSALYFCASSLRGGYIGTDTQYFGPGTRLTVL.

Only one count was recorded for this clone. This rearrangement joins TRBV2 to TRBJ1-4; D is perhaps TRBD1 (6 bases). CDR3 length equals 14 residues. The germline V gene encodes CDR1 SNHLY and CDR2 FYNNEI. Trimming removed 6 bases from V and 2 bases from J, with 10 bases in between. The CDR3 DNA is TGTGCCAGCAGAAGGACAGCGACTAATGAAAAACTGTTTTTT. This translates into CASRRTATNEKLFF. Together with reference TRBV2 and TRBJ1-4, the CDR3 gives the full variable domain: EPEVTQTPSHQVTQMGQEVILRCVPISNHLYFYWYRQILGQKVEFLVSFYNNEISEKSEIFDDQFSVERPDGSNFTLKIRSTKLEDSAMYFCASRRTATNEKLFFGSGTQLSVL.

This clone was observed a few times. The J gene is TRBJ2-7, the V gene TRBV11-3; TRBD2 matches at 8 bases. CDR1 and CDR2 (germline): SGHNT, YENEEA. CDR3 length: 15 residues. V shed 3 bases, J shed 2 bases, and the junction held 6 bases outside the gene matches. The CDR3 spells CASSFGSGGPYEQYF. CDR3 bases: TGTGCCAGCAGCTTCGGCAGCGGGGGCCCCTACGAGCAGTACTTC.

The chain employs TRBV18 and TRBJ1-2; perhaps TRBD1 as D (5 bases). Trimming took 0 bases from V and 4 from J, leaving 12 bases between them. The CDR3 is 15 amino acids. Germline CDR1 KGHSH, CDR2 LQKENI. CDR3 amino acids: CASSPPGGISYGYTF. As DNA, the CDR3 is TGTGCCAGCTCACCACCGGGGGGGATCTCCTATGGCTACACCTTC.

The chain uses TRBV4-3 and TRBJ1-5; no clear D gene. Germline V lookup: CDR1 LGHNA, CDR2 YSLEER. Trimming took off 4 bases at V and 0 bases at J, with 10 bases between the two ends. CDR3 length equals 15 residues. This chain's CDR3 is CASSLRRGSNQPQHF. As DNA, the CDR3 is TGCGCCAGCAGCCTCCGCCGGGGTAGCAATCAGCCCCAGCATTTT.

V and J are TRBV2 and TRBJ2-5, with a weak D call TRBD2 (6 bases). The CDR3 contains 14 residues. CDR1 and CDR2 (germline): SNHLY, FYNNEI. Trimming pared 2 bases from V and 5 bases from J, leaving 12 bases between. The CDR3 reads CASSERAGRETQYF. The CDR3 DNA reads TGTGCCAGCAGTGAAAGGGCGGGGAGGGAGACCCAGTACTTC.